This TCR beta chain was captured by sequencing in a study of HIV-infected patients and healthy controls. This clonotype rates as medium-sized (0.01 to 0.1%). Germline lookup yields CDR1 MNHEY and CDR2 SVGEGT. The CDR3 is 13 amino acids. Trimming cost V 4 bases and J 3 bases, with 7 bases left between them. About 450 ng RNA was reverse transcribed with alpha and beta constant-region primers. Using multiplexing indices, alpha and beta chain libraries were generated apart by chain-specific third strand synthesis. MiXCR, applied by TCRdb to the 5' RACE reads, yields one record per CDR3 protein. The sample carries some 2,000 distinct CDR3 sequences, approximately 15% recorded once. Antiretroviral therapy had run roughly three months, about 14 weeks, before follow-up blood collection. No cell fractionation was done, so the repertoire covers all unsorted peripheral blood T cells.

The material was blood, obtained during antiretroviral therapy. The TCR sequence derives from an adult with HIV infection. The rearrangement links TRBV6-2 or TRBV6-3 to TRBJ2-1; perhaps TRBD1 as D (5 bases). CDR3 amino acids: CASSFDSYNEQFF. CDR3 sequence (DNA): TGTGCCAGCAGTTTCGACAGCTACAATGAGCAGTTCTTC.